The present T cell receptor beta chain was sequenced within a study of blood T cell repertoires in COVID-19. Study-wide context: The United States, Italy and Spain were the sources of the acute and convalescent COVID-19 samples. Nucleic acid was either cDNA or gDNA, and it came from T cells, B-cell-depleted T cells, or PBMCs.

Original analysis: Reference gene primer amplification in the assay estimated nucleated cell counts. TCRdb's table, derived via immunoSEQ multiplex PCR, lists solely in-frame clones and lacks some. The V and J calls and clone size are taken from that table; D and trimming were inferred from the DNA. The profile covers roughly 250,000 clones, with 85% appearing a single time and more than 6% taken by the ten largest. Unmatched junction bases numbered 9, after V lost 4 bases and J lost 5 bases. In germline, CDR1 is SGDLS, CDR2 YYNGEE. The CDR3 runs 15 residues. The source material was peripheral blood. This sequence joins TRBV9 and TRBJ2-5, with 9 positions matching TRBD2. This TCR derives from a woman in her sixties or seventies with active or convalescent COVID-19. CDR3 sequence reads: CASSPGGGAGETQYF. CDR3 DNA: TGTGCCAGCAGCCCCGGCGGGGGGGCGGGGGAGACCCAGTACTTC.